This entry concerns a single T cell receptor beta chain. Its antigen is currently unknown. cDNA libraries of TCR beta carried unique molecular identifiers. Each batch of roughly 0.9 to 10 million T cells produced roughly 0.5 million cDNA molecules. Via MiXCR, TCRdb re-called the PCR reads, giving one row per CDR3 protein. This sample has roughly 800,000 distinct CDR3 sequences, with 30% found just once. The data belong to a study of post-analysis software for immune sequencing data. Whole-study context: The disease courses covered relapsing-remitting, secondary progressive and progressive-relapsing multiple sclerosis. Regarding the study as a whole: A handful of TRBV segments occurring more often in patients than controls included TRBV5-6, TRBV5-1 and TRBV20-1. Normalized Chao1 diversity in multiple sclerosis patients fell significantly below that of controls. The authors found that F measure strongly co-clustered same-batch samples.

CDR1 and CDR2 (germline): SGHDN, FVKESK. V shed 1 base, J shed 0 bases, and the junction held 7 bases outside the gene matches. CDR3 length equals 17 residues. The specimen was blood. This clonotype was obtained from a girl aged 10 to 17 with multiple sclerosis. The chain employs TRBV14 and TRBJ1-1, with 8 bases aligning to TRBD1. The CDR3 sequence: CASSQGPGQGMNTEAFF. The CDR3, as DNA: TGTGCCAGCAGCCAAGGCCCCGGACAGGGCATGAACACTGAAGCTTTCTTT.